The 4 T cell receptor beta chains given below trace back to one sample, sequenced in a study of CXCR3-negative and CXCR3-positive naive CD8 T cells. Libraries of TRB cDNA were made by 5' RACE and carried UMIs. From its re-call of the 5' RACE reads, TCRdb lists each CDR3 protein once, without DNA. Here the sample table reports 100,000 to 150,000 distinct CDR3 sequences. Sequencing used naive CXCR3- CD8+ T cells from blood. Subset indicated: CD45RO-CCR7+CD27+CD95- naive CD8+ T cells lacking CXCR3 (TNR3-). These receptors all come from a human donor in good health. Some clones in this sample may be carry-over from other donors' samples.

This rearrangement joins TRBV20-1 to TRBJ2-7; TCRdb proposes TRBD2, but this gene call is untestable without DNA. There are 15 residues in the CDR3. Germline V gene sequence: CDR1 DFQATT, CDR2 SNEGSKA (reference sequence). CDR3 protein: CSATGGRILTYEQYF.

V gene TRBV28 combines with J gene TRBJ2-7; TCRdb lists TRBD1, though no DNA is available to test this call. From germline, CDR1 is MDHEN and CDR2 SYDVKM. This CDR3 is 13 amino acids long. The CDR3: CAIPDPTVYEQYF.

The chain couples TRBV12-3 or TRBV12-4 to TRBJ1-2; TCRdb gives TRBD1 as the D gene, but with no DNA this cannot be confirmed. The CDR3 is 14 residues long. The CDR3 loop reads CASSFGGQGYGYTF.

This chain's CDR3 is CASSAGAMHTGELFF. V and J are TRBV2 and TRBJ2-2; as DNA is missing, the TRBD2 call by TCRdb cannot be tested. This CDR3 spans 15 amino acids. The V gene's germline CDR1 is SNHLY and CDR2 FYNNEI. The whole variable domain, remainder taken from reference TRBV2 and TRBJ2-2, is EPEVTQTPSHQVTQMGQEVILRCVPISNHLYFYWYRQILGQKVEFLVSFYNNEISEKSEIFDDQFSVERPDGSNFTLKIRSTKLEDSAMYFCASSAGAMHTGELFFGEGSRLTVL.